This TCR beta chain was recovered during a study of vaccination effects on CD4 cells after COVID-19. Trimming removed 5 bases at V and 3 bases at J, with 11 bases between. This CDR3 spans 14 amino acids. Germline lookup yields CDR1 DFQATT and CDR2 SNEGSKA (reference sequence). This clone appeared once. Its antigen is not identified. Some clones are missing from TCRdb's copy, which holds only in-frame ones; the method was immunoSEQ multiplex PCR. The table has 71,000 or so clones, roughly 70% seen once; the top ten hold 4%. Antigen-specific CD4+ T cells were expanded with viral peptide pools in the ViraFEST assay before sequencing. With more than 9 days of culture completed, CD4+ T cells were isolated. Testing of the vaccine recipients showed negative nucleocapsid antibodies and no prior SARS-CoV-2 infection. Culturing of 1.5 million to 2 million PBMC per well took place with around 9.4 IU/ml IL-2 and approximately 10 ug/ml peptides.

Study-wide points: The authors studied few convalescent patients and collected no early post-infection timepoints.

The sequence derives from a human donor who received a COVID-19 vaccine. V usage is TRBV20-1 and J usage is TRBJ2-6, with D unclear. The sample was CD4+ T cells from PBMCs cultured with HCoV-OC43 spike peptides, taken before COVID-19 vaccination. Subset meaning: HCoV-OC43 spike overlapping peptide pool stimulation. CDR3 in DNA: TGCAGTGCTCGTGGGCTATTTGGGGCCAACGTCCTGACTTTC. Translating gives CSARGLFGANVLTF.